The 21 T cell receptor beta chains given below trace back to one sample, sequenced in a study of tumor and adjacent non-tumor tissue in lung cancer. A modified ARM-PCR protocol with three rounds of nested PCR amplified TCRbeta. Via MiXCR, TCRdb re-called the multiplex PCR reads, giving one row per CDR3 protein. The sample has 100,000 to 150,000 distinct CDR3 sequences; 66% are singletons. This sample's RNA came from whole unsorted tissue. The sequencing input was lung tumor tissue. The receptors were sampled from a man aged 25 to 40 with non-small cell lung cancer.

This clonotype was observed a single time. Since a much larger clone is just one base distant, this may be a read error. The rearrangement links TRBV10-3 to TRBJ1-2; D call uncertain. Per the germline V gene, CDR1 is ENHRY and CDR2 is SYGVKD. The CDR3 runs 12 residues. V was cut by 4 bases and J by 0 bases, with 3 bases left in between. Here the CDR3 DNA reads TGTGCCATCAGTGTGACTAACTATGGCTACACCTTC. Encoded protein: CAISVTNYGYTF.

Of note for this clonotype: Likely a read error: the CDR3 ends without its conserved phenylalanine or tryptophan. No DNA is shown, since the ends of the CDR3 on it are uncertain; the CDR3 is the one TCRdb lists. The genes are TRBV4-1 and TRBJ2-1; the table assigns TRBD2, which was not confirmed against the DNA. CDR1 MGHRA and CDR2 YSYEKL come from the germline V gene. Inclusive of both ends, the CDR3 amounts to 15 amino acids. The CDR3 region is CANSQDSGGFNEQLY.

Comment on this clonotype: Given the absence of the conserved phenylalanine or tryptophan at the CDR3 end, a read error is likely. The chain employs TRBV11-2 and TRBJ2-1, with 7 bases fitting TRBD2. The length of the CDR3 is 15 residues. With 6 bases clipped from V and 7 bases from J, the junction kept 12 bases outside the gene matches. Looked up from germline, CDR1 is SGHAT and CDR2 is FQNNGV. This chain's CDR3 is CASSSRRGTINEQFL. The DNA of the CDR3 is TGTGCCAGCAGTTCCCGACGAGGGACTATAAATGAGCAGTTCCTT.

About this clonotype: The junction differs from germline at one of its ends, possibly a read error. The chain recombines TRBV29-1 with TRBJ2-1; 7 bases agree with TRBD1. Germline V gene sequence: CDR1 SQVTM, CDR2 ANQGSEA. This CDR3 region has 14 residues. In DNA form, the CDR3 reads TGCAGTGTTGAGGGGGCCAGGATGCACAATGAGCACTTCTTC. Amino acid sequence: CSVEGARMHNEHFF.

As regards this clonotype: At one end, the junction sequence differs from germline, possibly due to a read error. The rearrangement links TRBV7-9 to TRBJ2-4, with 9 bases that match TRBD1. This CDR3 region has 15 residues. CDR1 and CDR2 (germline): SEHNR, FQNEAQ (reference sequence). Written as DNA, the CDR3 is TGTGCCAGCAGCTTGACAGGGGGAGCCAAAAGCATTCAGTACTTC. Translation: CASSLTGGAKSIQYF. Full variable domain (outside the CDR3, taken from reference TRBV7-9 and TRBJ2-4): DTGVSQNPRHKITKRGQNVTFRCDPISEHNRLYWYRQTLGQGPEFLTYFQNEAQLEKSRLLSDRFSAERPKGSFSTLEIQRTEQGDSAMYLCASSLTGGAKSIQYFGAGTRLSVL.

As regards this clonotype: This sequence may be a read error, since a much larger clone differs from it by one base. The genes are TRBV6-1 and TRBJ2-7, with 9 bases lining up with TRBD1. The CDR3 is 13 amino acids. Germline values: CDR1 MNHNS, CDR2 SASEGT. The CDR3 coding sequence is TGTGCCAGCAGGACAGGGGGTATCTACGAGCAGTGCTTC. It translates to CASRTGGIYEQCF.

Remarks on this clonotype: Sequence at one end of the junction differs from germline and may be a read error. The chain carries TRBV20-1 and TRBJ1-5; D is perhaps TRBD1 (5 bases). Germline V gives CDR1 DFQATT, CDR2 SNEGSKA (reference sequence). This CDR3 is built from 15 residues. The CDR3: CSARPTRGATQPQHF. In DNA form, the CDR3 reads TGCAGTGCTAGACCAACAAGGGGAGCGACTCAGCCCCAACATTTT.

This chain links TRBV6-6 with TRBJ2-1; 12 positions agree with TRBD2. The DNA end favors TRBJ2-7, so the J call may be wrong. Per the germline V gene, CDR1 is MNHNY and CDR2 is SVGAGI (reference sequence). The CDR3 loop spans 15 amino acids. CDR3 nucleotide sequence: TGTGCCAGCAGTTATAGACTAGCGGGGGCCAATGAGCAGTACTTC. Translation gives CASSYRLAGANEQYF.

As concerns this clonotype: Mismatch with germline at one junction end may stem from a read error. This chain connects TRBV11-2 to TRBJ2-1, with unresolved D. Germline CDR1 reads SGHAT; CDR2 reads FQNNGV. There are 13 residues in the CDR3. CDR3 in DNA: TGCGCCAGCATCGATTGGCAGTTCGGGGAGCAGTTCTTC. Its translation is CASIDWQFGEQFF. Looking up the rest from reference TRBV11-2 and TRBJ2-1 gives the full variable domain: EAGVAQSPRYKIIEKRQSVAFWCNPISGHATLYWYQQILGQGPKLLIQFQNNGVVDDSQLPKDRFSAERLKGVDSTLKIQPAKLEDSAVYLCASIDWQFGEQFFGPGTRLTVL.

To note about this clonotype: At one boundary the junction diverges from the germline segment, which might be a read error. The chain has TRBV18 and TRBJ2-5; no clear D gene. Germline V lookup: CDR1 KGHSH, CDR2 LQKENI. The length of the CDR3 is 15 residues. The CDR3 loop is CASSPDNQYQETQYF. The CDR3 region has the DNA TGTGCCAGCTCACCAGACAACCAGTACCAGGAGACCCAGTACTTC.

This chain connects TRBV30 to TRBJ2-4; the D call may be TRBD1 or TRBD2 (8 bases each). Germline V gene data show CDR1 as GTSNPN and CDR2 as SVGIG (reference sequence). V gave up 3 bases and J gave up 3 bases, with 27 bases separating them. The CDR3 is made up of 19 amino acids. CDR3 region: CAWSRDRGLGYYHKNIQYF. CDR3 DNA sequence: TGTGCCTGGAGCAGAGACAGGGGACTAGGATATTACCACAAAAACATTCAGTACTTC.

The chain carries TRBV7-9 and TRBJ1-4, with D hard to call. CDR1 is SEHNR and CDR2 is FQNEAQ in the germline V gene (reference sequence). The CDR3 contains 13 residues. The V end was cut by 6 bases, the J end by 8 bases, with 13 bases between. CDR3 amino acids: CASSFAGGEKLFF. Here the CDR3 DNA reads TGTGCCAGCAGTTTTGCGGGAGGGGAAAAACTGTTTTTT.

Note on this clonotype: Possible read error: a much larger clone is one base away. The chain employs TRBV6-5 and TRBJ2-3; D remains ambiguous. Trimming pared 8 bases from V and 4 bases from J, leaving 7 bases between. CDR3 length: 11 amino acids. Germline CDR1 MNHEY, CDR2 SVGAGI. The CDR3 DNA is TGTGCCAGCGAAGACCCAGATACGCAGTATTTT. This encodes CASEDPDTQYF.

The V call is TRBV2, the J call TRBJ2-6, with TRBD1 matching 8 bases. The ends lost 7 bases at V and 3 bases at J; junction bases unmatched: 8. The CDR3 is 16 amino acids. From germline, CDR1 is SNHLY and CDR2 FYNNEI. CDR3 loop: CASTEDRVFGANVLTF. In DNA, the CDR3 is TGTGCCAGCACCGAGGACAGGGTATTTGGGGCCAACGTCCTGACTTTC. Together with reference TRBV2 and TRBJ2-6, the CDR3 gives the full variable domain: EPEVTQTPSHQVTQMGQEVILRCVPISNHLYFYWYRQILGQKVEFLVSFYNNEISEKSEIFDDQFSVERPDGSNFTLKIRSTKLEDSAMYFCASTEDRVFGANVLTFGAGSRLTVL.

This clonotype was seen at least ten times. The chain joins TRBV4-1 to TRBJ2-3; no firm D call. This CDR3 has 17 amino acids. Germline CDR1 and CDR2: MGHRA and YSYEKL. The ends were cut back, 0 bases at V and 4 bases at J, with 17 bases in the middle. The CDR3 nucleotides are TGCGCCAGCAGCCAAGAAACCAAGTTGAGTAAGGCAGATACGCAGTATTTT. Protein product: CASSQETKLSKADTQYF.

With respect to this clonotype: The missing conserved phenylalanine or tryptophan at the end of this CDR3 makes a read error likely. Because the CDR3's place on the DNA is in doubt, the DNA is left out and the CDR3 is given as listed by TCRdb. The V gene is TRBV29-1, the J gene TRBJ2-3; TRBD1 is taken as the D call from the table, unchecked against the DNA. The CDR3 is made up of 12 amino acids, end residues included. Per germline, CDR1 SQVTM and CDR2 ANQGSEA. The CDR3 here is CSGGGGTDTQYL.

About this clonotype: A read error may be the cause here, since a much bigger clone is one base away. This chain uses TRBV4-2 with TRBJ2-2; either TRBD1 or TRBD2 may fit D (5 bases each). This CDR3 comprises 16 residues. With 1 base removed from V and 0 bases from J, the gap between germline ends came to 9 bases. Per germline, CDR1 LGHNA and CDR2 YNFKEQ. The CDR3 loop is CASSQGETANTGELFF. The CDR3 nucleotides are TGTGCCAGCAGCCAAGGGGAGACAGCGAACACCGGGGAGCTGTTTTTT.

This clonotype was seen once. A read error may explain this, as a much larger clone is one base away. This chain joins TRBV6-1 and TRBJ2-1, with D possibly being TRBD1 (6 bases). Germline CDR1 MNHNS, CDR2 SASEGT. This CDR3 has 16 amino acids. V was trimmed by 5 bases and J by 8 bases, leaving 22 bases between them. The CDR3: CASSLGPRDTYDEQFF. For the CDR3, the DNA is TGTGCCAGCAGTTTGGGCCCTCGGGACACATACGATGAGCAGTTCTTC.

The chain has TRBV28 and TRBJ1-4; 12 bases are shared with TRBD1. From germline, CDR1 is MDHEN and CDR2 SYDVKM. The CDR3 spans 15 residues. Trimming cost V 4 bases and J 7 bases; bases outside gene matches: 4. This chain's CDR3 is CASSWPGQGAEKLFF. CDR3 bases: TGTGCCAGCAGTTGGCCGGGACAGGGGGCTGAAAAACTGTTTTTT. The whole variable domain, filled in from reference TRBV28 and TRBJ1-4, reads DVKVTQSSRYLVKRTGEKVFLECVQDMDHENMFWYRQDPGLGLRLIYFSYDVKMKEKGDIPEGYSVSREKKERFSLILESASTNQTSMYLCASSWPGQGAEKLFFGSGTQLSVL.

As regards this clonotype: One junction end disagrees with the germline gene, perhaps due to a read error. The chain recombines TRBV11-2 with TRBJ2-1; 13 nucleotides match TRBD2. CDR3 length equals 16 residues. From germline, CDR1 is SGHAT and CDR2 FQNNGV. CDR3 sequence (DNA): TGTGTCAGCAGCCAAGGGACTAGCGGGATCTACAATAAGCAGTTCTTC. Translated, it gives CVSSQGTSGIYNKQFF.

This clonotype was recorded once. A junction end diverges from the germline sequence, so it may reflect a read error. The chain is built from TRBV20-1 and TRBJ2-7; 11 positions match TRBD1. The CDR3 runs 15 residues. The germline CDR1 and CDR2 sequences are DFQATT and SNEGSKA (reference sequence). The CDR3 sequence: CNASGTGGKRHEQYF. The CDR3 coding sequence is TGCAATGCTAGCGGGACAGGGGGGAAAAGGCACGAGCAGTACTTC.